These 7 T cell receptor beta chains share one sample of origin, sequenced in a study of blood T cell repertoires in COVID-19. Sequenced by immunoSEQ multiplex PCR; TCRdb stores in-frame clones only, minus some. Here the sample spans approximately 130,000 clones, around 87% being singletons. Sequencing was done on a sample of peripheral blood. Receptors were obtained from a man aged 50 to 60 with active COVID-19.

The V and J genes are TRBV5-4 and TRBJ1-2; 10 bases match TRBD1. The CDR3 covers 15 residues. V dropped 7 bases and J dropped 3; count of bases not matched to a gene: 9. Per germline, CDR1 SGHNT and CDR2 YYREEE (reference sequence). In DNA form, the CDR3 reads TGTGCCAGCGGTAGAGGACAGGGGGAATACTATGGCTACACCTTC. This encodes CASGRGQGEYYGYTF. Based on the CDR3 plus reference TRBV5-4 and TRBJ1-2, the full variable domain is ETGVTQSPTHLIKTRGQQVTLRCSSQSGHNTVSWYQQALGQGPQFIFQYYREEENGRGNFPPRFSGLQFPNYSSELNVNALELDDSALYLCASGRGQGEYYGYTFGSGTRLTVV.

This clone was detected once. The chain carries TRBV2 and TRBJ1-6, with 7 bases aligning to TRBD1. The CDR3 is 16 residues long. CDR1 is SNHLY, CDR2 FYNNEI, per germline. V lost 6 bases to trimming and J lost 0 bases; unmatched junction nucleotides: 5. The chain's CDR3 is CASRVTGNSYNSPLHF. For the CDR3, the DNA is TGTGCCAGCAGGGTGACAGGGAACTCCTATAATTCACCCCTCCACTTT.

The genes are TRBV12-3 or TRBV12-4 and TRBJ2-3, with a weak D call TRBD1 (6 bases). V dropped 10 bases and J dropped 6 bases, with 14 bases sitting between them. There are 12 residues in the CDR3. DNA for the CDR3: TGTGCCACCGGACAGCAGGCTGATACGCAGTATTTT. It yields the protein CATGQQADTQYF.

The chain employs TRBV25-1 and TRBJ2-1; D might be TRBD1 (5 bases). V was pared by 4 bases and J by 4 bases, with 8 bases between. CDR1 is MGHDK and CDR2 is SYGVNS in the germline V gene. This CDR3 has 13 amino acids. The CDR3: CASSADRYNEQFF. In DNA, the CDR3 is TGTGCCAGCAGTGCTGACAGATACAATGAGCAGTTCTTC. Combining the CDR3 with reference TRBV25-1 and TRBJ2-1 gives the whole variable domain EADIYQTPRYLVIGTGKKITLECSQTMGHDKMYWYQQDPGMELHLIHYSYGVNSTEKGDLSSESTVSRIRTEHFPLTLESARPSHTSQYLCASSADRYNEQFFGPGTRLTVL.

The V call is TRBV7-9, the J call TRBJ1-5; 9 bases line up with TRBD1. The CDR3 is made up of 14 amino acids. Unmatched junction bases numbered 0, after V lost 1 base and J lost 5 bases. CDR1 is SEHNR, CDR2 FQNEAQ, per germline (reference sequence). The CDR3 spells CASSLGTGDQPQHF. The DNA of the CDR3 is TGTGCCAGCAGCTTAGGGACAGGGGATCAGCCCCAGCATTTT.

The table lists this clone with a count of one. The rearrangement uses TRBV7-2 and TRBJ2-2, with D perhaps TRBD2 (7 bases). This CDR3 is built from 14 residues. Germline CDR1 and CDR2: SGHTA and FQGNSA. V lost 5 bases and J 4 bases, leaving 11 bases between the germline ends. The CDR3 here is CASSARGRTGELFF. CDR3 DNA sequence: TGTGCCAGCAGCGCGCGGGGGCGCACCGGGGAGCTGTTTTTT.

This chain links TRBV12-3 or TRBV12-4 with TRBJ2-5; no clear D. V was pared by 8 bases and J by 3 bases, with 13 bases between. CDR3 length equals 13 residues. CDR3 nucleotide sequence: TGTGCCAGCCGCCCGGGTTACAAAGAGACCCAGTACTTC. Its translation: CASRPGYKETQYF.